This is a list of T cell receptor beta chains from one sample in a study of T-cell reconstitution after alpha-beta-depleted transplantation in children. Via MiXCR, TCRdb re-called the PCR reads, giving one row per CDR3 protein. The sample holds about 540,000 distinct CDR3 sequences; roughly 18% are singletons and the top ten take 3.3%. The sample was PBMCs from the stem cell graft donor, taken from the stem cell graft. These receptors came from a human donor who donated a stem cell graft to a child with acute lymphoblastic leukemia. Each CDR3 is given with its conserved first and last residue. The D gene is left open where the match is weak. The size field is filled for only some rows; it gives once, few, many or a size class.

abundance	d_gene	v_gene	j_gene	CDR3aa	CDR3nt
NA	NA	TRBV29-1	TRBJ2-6	CSAAGQGLSSGANVLTF	TGCAGCGCGGCGGGGCAGGGGTTGAGCTCTGGGGCCAACGTCCTGACTTTC
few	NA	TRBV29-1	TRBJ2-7	CSYRGGLYEQYF	TGCAGTTATCGAGGAGGGCTCTACGAGCAGTACTTC
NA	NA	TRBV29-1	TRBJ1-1	CSVEWDIGSEAFF	TGCAGCGTCGAGTGGGACATCGGATCTGAAGCTTTCTTT
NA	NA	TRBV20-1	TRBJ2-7	CSARVRTGPYEQYF	TGCAGTGCTAGAGTCCGTACCGGGCCCTACGAGCAGTACTTC
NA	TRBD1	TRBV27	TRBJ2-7	CASSYRGYLYEQYF	TGTGCCAGCAGTTACAGGGGGTACCTCTACGAGCAGTACTTC
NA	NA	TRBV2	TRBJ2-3	CASRGGPLYTDTQYF	TGTGCCAGCAGGGGCGGGCCGTTGTACACAGATACGCAGTATTTT
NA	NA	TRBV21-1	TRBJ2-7	CASKGLAGVHEQYF	TGTGCCAGCAAGGGACTAGCGGGAGTTCACGAGCAGTACTTC
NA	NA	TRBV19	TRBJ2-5	CASSIDYREEETQYF	TGTGCCAGTAGTATAGATTACAGGGAAGAAGAGACCCAGTACTTC
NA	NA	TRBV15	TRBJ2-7	CATSRDPLAVTSYEQYF	TGTGCCACCAGCAGAGATCCCCTAGCCGTAACGTCCTACGAGCAGTACTTC
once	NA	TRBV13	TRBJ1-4	CASSIGTTLLDEKLFF	TGTGCCAGCAGCATAGGGACGACCCTTTTGGATGAAAAACTGTTTTTT
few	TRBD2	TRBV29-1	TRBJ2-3	CSGNGLAGGADTQYF	TGCAGCGGGAATGGACTAGCGGGAGGAGCTGATACGCAGTATTTT
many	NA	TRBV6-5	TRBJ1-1	CASSYSTRNTEAFF	TGTGCCAGCAGTTACTCGACGAGAAACACTGAAGCTTTCTTT
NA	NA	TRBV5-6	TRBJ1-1	CASSPLVGTGIMNTEAFF	TGTGCCAGCAGCCCCCTCGTCGGGACGGGGATAATGAACACTGAAGCTTTCTTT
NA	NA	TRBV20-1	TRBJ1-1	CSASSDLLLMNTEAFF	TGCAGTGCTAGCTCCGATTTACTCCTCATGAACACTGAAGCTTTCTTT
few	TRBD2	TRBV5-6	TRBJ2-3	CASSLVLAGLPTDTQYF	TGTGCCAGCAGCTTGGTGTTAGCGGGACTCCCCACAGATACGCAGTATTTT
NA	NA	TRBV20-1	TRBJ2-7	CSARQGYYEQYF	TGCAGTGCTAGACAGGGCTACTACGAGCAGTACTTC
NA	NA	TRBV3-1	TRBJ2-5	CASSQMRTFQETQYF	TGTGCCAGCAGCCAAATGCGGACTTTTCAAGAGACCCAGTACTTC
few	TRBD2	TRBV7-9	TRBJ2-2	CASIVSPGLAVNGELFF	TGTGCCAGCATCGTGTCACCGGGACTAGCGGTGAACGGGGAGCTGTTTTTT
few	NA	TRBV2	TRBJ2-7	CASSEGGAYEQYF	TGTGCCAGCAGTGAAGGCGGAGCCTACGAGCAGTACTTC
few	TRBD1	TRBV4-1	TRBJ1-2	CASSQPSRGRRYGYTF	TGCGCCAGCAGCCAGCCCTCTAGGGGGCGCCGTTATGGCTACACCTTC
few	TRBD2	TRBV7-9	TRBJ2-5	CASSLGSGSPPGETQYF	TGTGCCAGCAGCTTAGGCAGCGGGAGTCCCCCAGGAGAGACCCAGTACTTC
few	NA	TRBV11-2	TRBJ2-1	CASSPTRSSYNEQFF	TGTGCCAGCAGCCCCACTAGGAGCTCCTACAATGAGCAGTTCTTC
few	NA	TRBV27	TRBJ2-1	CASSFDGGRVGDNEQFF	TGTGCCAGCAGTTTCGATGGAGGGCGGGTGGGGGACAATGAGCAGTTCTTC
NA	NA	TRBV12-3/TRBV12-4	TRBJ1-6	CASSFSSPLHF	TGTGCCAGCAGTTTTTCTTCACCCCTCCACTTT
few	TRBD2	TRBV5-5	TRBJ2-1	CASSFLGTSLSSYNEQFF	TGTGCCAGCAGCTTCCTCGGGACTAGCTTAAGCTCCTACAATGAGCAGTTCTTC
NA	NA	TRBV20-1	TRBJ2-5	CSAHLRGQETQYF	TGCAGTGCTCATCTAAGGGGGCAAGAGACCCAGTACTTC
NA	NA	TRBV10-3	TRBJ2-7	CAISESAIGDATYEQYF	TGTGCCATCAGTGAGTCGGCGATAGGGGACGCGACCTACGAGCAGTACTTC
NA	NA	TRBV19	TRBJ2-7	CASSGWTDSYEQYF	TGTGCCAGTAGTGGGTGGACAGATTCCTACGAGCAGTACTTC
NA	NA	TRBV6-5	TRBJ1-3	CASSYDGRGNTIYF	TGTGCCAGCAGTTACGACGGCAGGGGAAACACCATATATTTT
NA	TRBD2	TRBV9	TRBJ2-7	CASSVGAGGLEQYF	TGTGCCAGCAGCGTAGGGGCGGGAGGGCTGGAGCAGTACTTC
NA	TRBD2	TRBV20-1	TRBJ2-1	CSATGLAGDEQFF	TGCAGTGCTACGGGACTAGCGGGAGATGAGCAGTTCTTC
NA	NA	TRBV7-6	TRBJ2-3	CASSASPRGRDTQYF	TGTGCCAGCAGCGCGTCACCACGAGGGCGAGATACGCAGTATTTT
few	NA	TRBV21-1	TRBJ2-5	CASSSRDRGYETQYF	TGTGCCAGCAGCAGCCGGGACAGGGGATATGAGACCCAGTACTTC
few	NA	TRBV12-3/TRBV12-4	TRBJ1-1	CATLEVGEAFF	TGTGCCACCCTTGAAGTAGGTGAAGCTTTCTTT
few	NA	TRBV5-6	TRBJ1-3	CASSPSSSGNTIYF	TGTGCCAGCAGCCCGTCTTCCTCTGGAAACACCATATATTTT
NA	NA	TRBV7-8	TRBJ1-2	CASSLAPGMDYDYGYTF	TGTGCCAGCAGCTTAGCGCCAGGGATGGACTATGACTATGGCTACACCTTC
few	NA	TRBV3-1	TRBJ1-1	CASSRAGTSTEAFF	TGTGCCAGCAGCCGAGCCGGGACGAGCACTGAAGCTTTCTTT
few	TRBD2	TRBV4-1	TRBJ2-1	CASRPSGGNSYNEQFF	TGCGCCAGCAGACCTAGCGGGGGAAACTCCTACAATGAGCAGTTCTTC
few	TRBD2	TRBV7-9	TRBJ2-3	CAIPDGGTSGDTQYF	TGTGCCATCCCTGACGGGGGGACTAGCGGAGATACGCAGTATTTT
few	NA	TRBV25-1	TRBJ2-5	CASSVAGQRQETQYF	TGTGCCAGCAGTGTAGCGGGACAGCGACAAGAGACCCAGTACTTC
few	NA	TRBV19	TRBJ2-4	CASKAREKNIQYF	TGTGCCAGTAAGGCGAGGGAAAAAAACATTCAGTACTTC
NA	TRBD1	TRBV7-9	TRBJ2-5	CASSPLGGTGGKETQYF	TGTGCCAGCAGCCCTTTGGGCGGGACAGGGGGTAAAGAGACCCAGTACTTC